The entry that follows covers one T cell receptor (beta chain) sequence. This specimen comes from a study of T cell changes during pregnancy in multiple sclerosis. TCRdb's copy holds only in-frame clones and misses some; the assay was immunoSEQ multiplex PCR. The sample carries about 93,000 clones, 80% to 95% recorded once. CDR1 and CDR2 from the germline V gene are SGHAT and FQNNGV. Trimming at V came to 3 bases and at J to 3 bases, leaving 1 base not matched to a gene. The CDR3 is 13 amino acids. The rearrangement links TRBV11-2 to TRBJ2-5, with TRBD2 matching over 7 bases. The clonotype originates from a female donor with multiple sclerosis, enrolled in a pregnancy study. The source material was peripheral blood, sampled after pregnancy. CDR3 residues: CASSFGGEETQYF. In DNA, the CDR3 is TGTGCCAGCAGCTTTGGGGGGGAAGAGACCCAGTACTTC. The variable domain in full, with the rest retrieved from reference TRBV11-2 and TRBJ2-5, is EAGVAQSPRYKIIEKRQSVAFWCNPISGHATLYWYQQILGQGPKLLIQFQNNGVVDDSQLPKDRFSAERLKGVDSTLKIQPAKLEDSAVYLCASSFGGEETQYFGPGTRLLVL.